This note documents a single T cell receptor (beta chain) sequence. The antigen is unknown. Using a J-beta primer mix together with a sample-barcoded 5' primer, a second PCR was run for roughly 7 to 11 cycles. Each CDR3 protein is one row after TCRdb ran MiXCR on the 5' RACE reads. The data contain hundreds of thousands of distinct CDR3 sequences, more than 55% of them singletons. This CDR3 is 17 amino acids long. Per germline, CDR1 SGHTA and CDR2 FQGNSA. With V trimmed by 3 bases and J by 5 bases, 13 bases remained unmatched. The data belong to a study of blood T cells in healthy people across ages. The study's findings and limits: With naive T cell percentage, TCR beta diversity showed a strong correlation.

The chain recombines TRBV7-2 with TRBJ2-7; TRBD2 matches 10 bases. Sequencing was performed on blood. This receptor was taken from a man in his forties or fifties in good health. This CDR3 reads CASSFDHLAGGVNEQYF. The CDR3 region has the DNA TGTGCCAGCAGCTTTGATCATTTAGCGGGAGGAGTAAACGAGCAGTACTTC.